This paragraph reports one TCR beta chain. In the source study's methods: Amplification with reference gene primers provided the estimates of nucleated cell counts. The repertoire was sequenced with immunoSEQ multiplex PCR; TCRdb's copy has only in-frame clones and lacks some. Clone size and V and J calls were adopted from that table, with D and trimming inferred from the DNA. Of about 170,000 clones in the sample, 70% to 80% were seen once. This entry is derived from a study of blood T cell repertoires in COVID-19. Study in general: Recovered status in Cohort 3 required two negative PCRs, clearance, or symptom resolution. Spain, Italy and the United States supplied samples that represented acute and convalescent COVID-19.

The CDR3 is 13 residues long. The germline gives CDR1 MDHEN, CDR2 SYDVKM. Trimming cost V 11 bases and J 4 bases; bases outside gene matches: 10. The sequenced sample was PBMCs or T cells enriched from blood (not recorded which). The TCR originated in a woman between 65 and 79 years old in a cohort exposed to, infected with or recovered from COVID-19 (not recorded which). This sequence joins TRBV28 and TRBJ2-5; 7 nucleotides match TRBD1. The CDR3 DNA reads TGTGCCTCAAAGGAAGGGGACAGAGAGACCCAGTACTTC. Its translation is CASKEGDRETQYF.